This is a list of T cell receptor beta chains from one sample in a study of cytomegalovirus exposure and HLA in healthy donors. Measured with immunoSEQ multiplex PCR; TCRdb has only the in-frame clones, and not every one. Of about 120,000 clones listed, around 66% are singletons. What was sequenced was PBMCs. All receptors come from a woman in her thirties or forties in good health and CMV-seropositive. Each CDR3 is given with its conserved first and last residue. The D gene is left open where the match is weak. Only some rows state a clone size, as once, few, many or a class for expanded clones.

j_gene: TRBJ1-1
abundance: .
d_gene: .
v_gene: TRBV1
CDR3nt: TGCACCAGCAGCCAAAACCCCCCAGGGGTTGATCACACTGAAGCTTTCTTT
CDR3aa: CTSSQNPPGVDHTEAFF

j_gene: TRBJ2-7
abundance: few
d_gene: TRBD1
v_gene: TRBV6-5
CDR3nt: TGTGCCAGCAGGGCGGGACAGCGGACAGGGGAGCAGTACTTC
CDR3aa: CASRAGQRTGEQYF

j_gene: TRBJ2-1
abundance: .
d_gene: TRBD2
v_gene: TRBV7-2
CDR3nt: TGTGCCAGCAGCTTAATCTCAGGGACTAGCGGGAGTAATGAGCAGTTCTTC
CDR3aa: CASSLISGTSGSNEQFF

j_gene: TRBJ2-3
abundance: .
d_gene: TRBD1
v_gene: TRBV7-9
CDR3nt: TGTGCCAGCAGCTCCTTGGACAGGGGGAAAGATACGCAGTATTTT
CDR3aa: CASSSLDRGKDTQYF

j_gene: TRBJ2-1
abundance: .
d_gene: .
v_gene: TRBV7-9
CDR3nt: TGTGCCAGCAGCTTATATGGCAGGCCCTACAATGAGCAGTTCTTC
CDR3aa: CASSLYGRPYNEQFF

j_gene: TRBJ1-2
abundance: .
d_gene: .
v_gene: TRBV6-5
CDR3nt: TGTGCCAACAGTTATAACGACAGAATTCTTAATGGCTACACCTTC
CDR3aa: CANSYNDRILNGYTF

j_gene: TRBJ2-7
abundance: .
d_gene: TRBD2
v_gene: TRBV2
CDR3nt: TGTGCCAGCAGTGGTTCCCCGACTAGCGGGAGACACTACGAGCAGTACTTC
CDR3aa: CASSGSPTSGRHYEQYF

j_gene: TRBJ1-5
abundance: .
d_gene: .
v_gene: TRBV7-9
CDR3nt: TGTGCCAGCAGCTCAGGGGATCGCGGGGGTCGCAATCAGCCCCAGCATTTT
CDR3aa: CASSSGDRGGRNQPQHF

j_gene: TRBJ1-4
abundance: .
d_gene: TRBD1
v_gene: TRBV2
CDR3nt: TGTGCCACCCAGGACAGGGGTGAGGAAAAACTGTTTTTT
CDR3aa: CATQDRGEEKLFF

j_gene: TRBJ2-7
abundance: .
d_gene: .
v_gene: TRBV5-1
CDR3nt: TGCGCCAGCAGCCCGGACGGGACATTCTCCTACGAGCAGTACTTC
CDR3aa: CASSPDGTFSYEQYF

j_gene: TRBJ2-7
abundance: .
d_gene: TRBD2
v_gene: TRBV9
CDR3nt: TGTGCCAGCAGCGAAGAGACTAGCGGGAGTTCCAGCTCCTACGAGCAGTACTTC
CDR3aa: CASSEETSGSSSSYEQYF

j_gene: TRBJ2-2
abundance: .
d_gene: .
v_gene: TRBV6-5
CDR3nt: TGTGCCAGCAGTTACGAAACCCCGGGCACCGGGGAGCTGTTTTTT
CDR3aa: CASSYETPGTGELFF

j_gene: TRBJ1-5
abundance: .
d_gene: TRBD1
v_gene: TRBV6-5
CDR3nt: TGTGCCAGCAGTTACTCGGGACAGGGAGGCCAGCCCCAGCATTTT
CDR3aa: CASSYSGQGGQPQHF

j_gene: TRBJ1-1
abundance: .
d_gene: TRBD1
v_gene: TRBV5-1
CDR3nt: TGCGCCAGCAGCCATTCCGGGACAGACGTGAACACTGAAGCTTTCTTT
CDR3aa: CASSHSGTDVNTEAFF

j_gene: TRBJ2-2
abundance: .
d_gene: TRBD1
v_gene: TRBV6-5
CDR3nt: TGTGCCAGCAGTTCCCTCGACAGGGGGCTCACCGGGGAGCTGTTTTTT
CDR3aa: CASSSLDRGLTGELFF

j_gene: TRBJ2-7
abundance: .
d_gene: TRBD1
v_gene: TRBV23-1
CDR3nt: TGCGCCAGCAGGGGGACAGGGGGCTTCCACGAGCAGTACTTC
CDR3aa: CASRGTGGFHEQYF

j_gene: TRBJ2-1
abundance: .
d_gene: .
v_gene: TRBV10-1
CDR3nt: TGCGCCAGCAGTGAGTCGGTACAGGCGGAGCAGTTCTTC
CDR3aa: CASSESVQAEQFF

j_gene: TRBJ1-1
abundance: .
d_gene: TRBD1
v_gene: TRBV7-9
CDR3nt: TGTGCCAGCAGCTTATGGACAGGGGAAGGCACTGAAGCTTTCTTT
CDR3aa: CASSLWTGEGTEAFF

j_gene: TRBJ2-7
abundance: .
d_gene: TRBD1
v_gene: TRBV18
CDR3nt: TGTGCCAGCTCAAGCGGACAGGCGCCTATCTACGAGCAGTACTTC
CDR3aa: CASSSGQAPIYEQYF

j_gene: TRBJ2-4
abundance: few
d_gene: .
v_gene: TRBV7-9
CDR3nt: TGTGCCAGCAGCCGACCGGGGTCTGGCATTCAGTACTTC
CDR3aa: CASSRPGSGIQYF

j_gene: TRBJ1-2
abundance: .
d_gene: TRBD1
v_gene: TRBV15
CDR3nt: TGTGCCACCAGCGTAGGGACAGGTGGTGGCTACCCCTTC
CDR3aa: CATSVGTGGGYPF

j_gene: TRBJ2-1
abundance: .
d_gene: .
v_gene: TRBV5-1
CDR3nt: TGCGCCAGCAGCTTGGGTTGGGCAGACAATGAGCAGTTCTTC
CDR3aa: CASSLGWADNEQFF

j_gene: TRBJ2-7
abundance: .
d_gene: TRBD1
v_gene: TRBV6-1
CDR3nt: TGTGCCAGCAGTTCCCCGGACAGGGGCTACGAGCAGTACTTC
CDR3aa: CASSSPDRGYEQYF

j_gene: TRBJ2-1
abundance: .
d_gene: TRBD1
v_gene: TRBV29-1
CDR3nt: TGCAGCGTCACGGACAGGGTCGGATACAATGAGCAGTTCTTC
CDR3aa: CSVTDRVGYNEQFF

j_gene: TRBJ1-5
abundance: .
d_gene: .
v_gene: TRBV19
CDR3nt: TGTGCCAGTCTCCGCACCGCCAGGGGTAATCAGCCCCAGCATTTT
CDR3aa: CASLRTARGNQPQHF

j_gene: TRBJ1-5
abundance: .
d_gene: .
v_gene: TRBV6-1
CDR3nt: TGTGCCAGCAGTGGAGACAGACCGGTGAGCAATCAGCCCCAGCATTTT
CDR3aa: CASSGDRPVSNQPQHF

j_gene: TRBJ1-3
abundance: .
d_gene: .
v_gene: TRBV7-9
CDR3nt: TGTGCCAGCAGCGCACCAGGGATTTCTGGAAACACCATATATTTT
CDR3aa: CASSAPGISGNTIYF

j_gene: TRBJ2-3
abundance: .
d_gene: TRBD2
v_gene: TRBV7-3
CDR3nt: TGTGCCAGCAGCTTTAGACTAGCGGGGGGACCAGATACGCAGTATTTT
CDR3aa: CASSFRLAGGPDTQYF

j_gene: TRBJ1-4
abundance: .
d_gene: TRBD1
v_gene: TRBV5-1
CDR3nt: TGCGCCAGCAGCACCCGAACAGGGGTCGACGAAAAACTGTTTTTT
CDR3aa: CASSTRTGVDEKLFF

j_gene: TRBJ2-1
abundance: .
d_gene: .
v_gene: TRBV10-2
CDR3nt: TGCGCCGGCAACCTGCCAGGCTCCTACAATGAGCAGTTCTTC
CDR3aa: CAGNLPGSYNEQFF

j_gene: TRBJ2-3
abundance: .
d_gene: TRBD1
v_gene: TRBV6-6
CDR3nt: TGTGCCAGCGGAAGAGACAGGGGTACAGATACGCAGTATTTT
CDR3aa: CASGRDRGTDTQYF

j_gene: TRBJ2-7
abundance: .
d_gene: .
v_gene: TRBV5-8
CDR3nt: TGTGCCAGCAGCCCGACATTGACAAACGAGCAGTACTTC
CDR3aa: CASSPTLTNEQYF

j_gene: TRBJ2-1
abundance: few
d_gene: TRBD2
v_gene: TRBV14
CDR3nt: TGTGCCAGCAGCCAAGGACTAGCCTTCTACAATGAGCAGTTCTTC
CDR3aa: CASSQGLAFYNEQFF

j_gene: TRBJ1-1
abundance: .
d_gene: TRBD1
v_gene: TRBV7-9
CDR3nt: TGTGCCAGCAGCTTAGTGACAGGGGGCCCTACCACTGAAGCTTTCTTT
CDR3aa: CASSLVTGGPTTEAFF

j_gene: TRBJ2-7
abundance: .
d_gene: .
v_gene: TRBV27
CDR3nt: TGTGCCAGCAGTTATCGCCAAATCGGCGAGCAGTACTTC
CDR3aa: CASSYRQIGEQYF

j_gene: TRBJ2-5
abundance: .
d_gene: .
v_gene: TRBV4-2
CDR3nt: TGTGCCAGCAGCCAAGTTGAGTTACAGACCCAGTACTTC
CDR3aa: CASSQVELQTQYF

j_gene: TRBJ2-2
abundance: .
d_gene: .
v_gene: TRBV18
CDR3nt: TGTGCCAGCTCAGAAGGGGGCACCGGGGAGCTGTTTTTT
CDR3aa: CASSEGGTGELFF

j_gene: TRBJ1-2
abundance: .
d_gene: TRBD1
v_gene: TRBV5-1
CDR3nt: TGCGCCAGCAGCTTGGTTCCCGGGACAGCCGTTGAGGGCTACACCTTC
CDR3aa: CASSLVPGTAVEGYTF

j_gene: TRBJ2-1
abundance: .
d_gene: .
v_gene: TRBV6-1
CDR3nt: TGTGCCAGCAGTCAACGGGACTCCTCCTACAATGAGCAGTTCTTC
CDR3aa: CASSQRDSSYNEQFF

j_gene: TRBJ2-7
abundance: .
d_gene: .
v_gene: TRBV18
CDR3nt: TGTGCCAGCTCACGCCTCGACTATACGGGGGAGCAGTACTTC
CDR3aa: CASSRLDYTGEQYF